This T cell receptor beta chain was sequenced for a study of long-term antiretroviral therapy in people with HIV. Background on the study: The earliest samples came about a decade before the 2015 immediate-ART recommendation. Study findings and constraints: Repertoire composition at all time points was dominated by clones that had expanded before ART. It was observed that HIV repertoires exhibited narrower CDR3 length ranges than controls.

Germline lookup yields CDR1 SGHDT and CDR2 YYEEEE. This CDR3 has 15 amino acids. The V end lost 4 bases, the J end lost 5 bases, and 18 bases lay between the germline ends. Treatment for every participant with HIV took place in the United States. Turning to this clone: The antigen remains undetermined.

Version v3.0 of the immunoSEQ assay ran at survey level. Produced via immunoSEQ multiplex PCR; TCRdb's table is partial and in-frame only. The sample shows around 24,000 clones, 80% to 95% of them seen only once. The sample here was unsorted PBMCs, taken 7.6 years after starting antiretroviral therapy. The chain employs TRBV5-6 and TRBJ2-5; weak D call: TRBD2 (5 bases). The sequence was obtained from a woman in her thirties or forties with HIV. The CDR3 DNA is TGTGCCAGCAGCCAACCGAATTCGGGGAAGGAGACCCAGTACTTC. Translation gives CASSQPNSGKETQYF.